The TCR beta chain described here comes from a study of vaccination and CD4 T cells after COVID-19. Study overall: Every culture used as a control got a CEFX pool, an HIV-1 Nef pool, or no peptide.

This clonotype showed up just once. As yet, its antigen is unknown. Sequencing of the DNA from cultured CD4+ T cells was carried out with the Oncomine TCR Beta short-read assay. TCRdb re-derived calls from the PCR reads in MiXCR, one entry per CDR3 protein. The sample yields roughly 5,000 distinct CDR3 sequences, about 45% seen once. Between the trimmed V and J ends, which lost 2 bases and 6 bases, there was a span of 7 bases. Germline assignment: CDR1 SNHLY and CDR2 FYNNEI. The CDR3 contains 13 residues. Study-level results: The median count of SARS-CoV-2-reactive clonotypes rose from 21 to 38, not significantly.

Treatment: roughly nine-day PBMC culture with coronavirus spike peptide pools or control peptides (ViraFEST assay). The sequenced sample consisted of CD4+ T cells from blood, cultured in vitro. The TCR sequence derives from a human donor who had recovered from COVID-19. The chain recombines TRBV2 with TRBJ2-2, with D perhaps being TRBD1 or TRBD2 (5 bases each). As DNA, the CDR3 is TGTGCCAGCAGTGAATGGGGACCCGGGGAGCTGTTTTTT. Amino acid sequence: CASSEWGPGELFF.